These 29 T cell receptor beta chains originate from one sample sequenced in a study of shared clonotypes between healthy human individuals. The protocol was immunoSEQ multiplex PCR, while the TCRdb copy is restricted to in-frame clones and leaves out a portion. Here the sample spans roughly 2.5 million clones, about 92% being singletons. Sequences were obtained from naive CD4+ T cells sorted from blood. Stated subset: CD45RA+ positively selected. These receptors were collected from a man between 18 and 35 years old in good health.

This clone was counted a single time. The genes are TRBV7-2 and TRBJ2-1, with 7 bases that match TRBD2. V shed 10 bases and J 2 bases; nucleotides not matched to a gene: 11. Germline CDR1 and CDR2: SGHTA and FQGNSA. This CDR3 comprises 15 residues. CDR3 region: CATAIYGRTYNEQFF. The DNA for the CDR3 is TGTGCCACCGCGATTTACGGGAGGACCTACAATGAGCAGTTCTTC.

This clone has more than one count but fewer than ten. This chain connects TRBV10-3 to TRBJ2-2; D not certain. Germline V CDR1 and CDR2: ENHRY, SYGVKD. Trimming cost V 3 bases and J 7 bases, with 3 bases left between them. The CDR3 is 11 amino acids. CDR3 nucleotide sequence: TGTGCCATCAGTGACCACGGGGAGCTGTTTTTT. Protein sequence: CAISDHGELFF.

This clone was observed once. This rearrangement joins TRBV19 to TRBJ2-3, with no clear D. The germline gives CDR1 LNHDA, CDR2 SQIVND (reference sequence). V dropped 0 bases and J dropped 3 bases, with 4 bases sitting between them. There are 13 residues in the CDR3. CDR3 in DNA: TGTGCCAGTAGTATAGATCGTACAGATACGCAGTATTTT. Translating gives CASSIDRTDTQYF.

The chain employs TRBV30 and TRBJ1-5; a possible D gene is TRBD1 (6 bases). CDR3 length: 16 residues. Trimming removed 0 bases at V and 0 bases at J, with 12 bases between. In germline, CDR1 is GTSNPN, CDR2 SVGIG (reference sequence). For the CDR3, the DNA is TGTGCCTGGAGTGTGGCGGGGGCTTATAGCAATCAGCCCCAGCATTTT. Translation: CAWSVAGAYSNQPQHF.

The rearrangement uses TRBV9 and TRBJ2-1; 12 bases fit TRBD2. The ends lost 4 bases at V and 3 bases at J; junction bases unmatched: 5. This CDR3 region has 16 residues. The germline V gene has CDR1 SGDLS and CDR2 YYNGEE. The CDR3 DNA follows: TGTGCCAGCAGCATTACACTAGCGGGGGGCTACAATGAGCAGTTCTTC. Translated, it gives CASSITLAGGYNEQFF. The whole variable domain, filled in from reference TRBV9 and TRBJ2-1, reads DSGVTQTPKHLITATGQRVTLRCSPRSGDLSVYWYQQSLDQGLQFLIQYYNGEERAKGNILERFSAQQFPDLHSELNLSSLELGDSALYFCASSITLAGGYNEQFFGPGTRLTVL.

V and J are TRBV28 and TRBJ1-2; D perhaps matches TRBD1 (6 bases). Deletions cut 7 bases from V and 6 bases from J, with 15 bases between. The CDR3 has 13 amino acids. The germline CDR1 and CDR2 sequences are MDHEN and SYDVKM. This chain's CDR3 is CASISQGNDGYTF. In DNA form, the CDR3 reads TGTGCCAGCATTTCTCAGGGGAACGATGGCTACACCTTC.

The genes are TRBV7-2 and TRBJ2-1; 13 positions agree with TRBD2. The CDR3 is 16 residues long. The germline V gene encodes CDR1 SGHTA and CDR2 FQGNSA. Trimming at V came to 0 bases and at J to 8 bases, leaving 4 bases not matched to a gene. CDR3 in amino acids: CASSLAGLAGVDEQFF. In DNA form, the CDR3 reads TGTGCCAGCAGCTTAGCAGGACTAGCGGGAGTGGATGAGCAGTTCTTC.

The V gene is TRBV5-3, the J gene TRBJ2-7, with no clear D. TRBV5-3 is treated as an ORF (open reading frame) with a function not yet certain. The germline V and J ends were trimmed by 1 base and 1 base, with 12 bases remaining between them. This CDR3 has 15 residues. The CDR3 nucleotides are TGTGCCAGAAGCTTGTATGGGGTCAAGTCCTACGAGCAGTACTTC. It codes for CARSLYGVKSYEQYF.

The chain uses TRBV28 and TRBJ2-7; perhaps D is TRBD1 or TRBD2 (5 bases each). In germline, CDR1 is MDHEN, CDR2 SYDVKM. The CDR3 runs to 13 residues. V dropped 2 bases and J dropped 6 bases, with 11 bases sitting between them. This CDR3 reads CASSLVGGGEQYF. In DNA form, the CDR3 reads TGTGCCAGCAGTTTAGTAGGTGGGGGCGAGCAGTACTTC.

The chain recombines TRBV9 with TRBJ2-5; TRBD1 agrees at 9 bases. V lost 0 bases to trimming and J lost 4 bases; unmatched junction nucleotides: 10. The CDR3 has 17 residues. The germline V gene has CDR1 SGDLS and CDR2 YYNGEE. The DNA of the CDR3 is TGTGCCAGCAGCGTAGCTTTGGGACAGGGCTGGGGAGAGACCCAGTACTTC. Translated: CASSVALGQGWGETQYF.

V gene TRBV5-1 combines with J gene TRBJ1-6, with 10 bases matching TRBD1. CDR3 length: 15 residues. CDR1 is SGHRS, CDR2 YFSETQ, per germline. The trim removed 6 bases at V and 11 bases at J, leaving 11 bases unmatched. The CDR3 nucleotides are TGCGCCAGCAAGCTTGGGACAGGGGACAGGGCACCCCTCCACTTT. This sequence encodes CASKLGTGDRAPLHF.

This clone was detected only once. The chain links TRBV6-5 to TRBJ2-7; 10 bases agree with TRBD2. The CDR3 totals 16 residues. Germline assignment: CDR1 MNHEY and CDR2 SVGAGI. V shed 0 bases and J 4 bases; nucleotides not matched to a gene: 6. The chain's CDR3 is CASSYSKVAGGYEQYF. Written as DNA, the CDR3 is TGTGCCAGCAGTTACTCGAAGGTAGCGGGAGGTTACGAGCAGTACTTC.

In this sample, this clone turned up once. The V and J genes are TRBV11-3 and TRBJ2-3; the D gene is possibly TRBD2 (5 bases). The CDR3 totals 12 residues. Germline V gene lookup returns CDR1 SGHNT and CDR2 YENEEA. The ends were cut back, 5 bases at V and 4 bases at J, with 7 bases in the middle. The CDR3 loop reads CASSPGADTQYF. CDR3 nucleotides: TGTGCCAGCAGCCCCGGGGCAGATACGCAGTATTTT. The variable domain in full, completed from reference TRBV11-3 and TRBJ2-3, reads EAGVVQSPRYKIIEKKQPVAFWCNPISGHNTLYWYLQNLGQGPELLIRYENEEAVDDSQLPKDRFSAERLKGVDSTLKIQPAELGDSAVYLCASSPGADTQYFGPGTRLTVL.

Regarding this clone: Sequence at one end of the junction differs from germline and may be a read error. The chain is built from TRBV10-2 and TRBJ1-1; tentatively, D is TRBD1 (6 bases). The CDR3 is made up of 16 amino acids. The V gene's germline CDR1 is WSHSY and CDR2 SAAADI. CDR3 sequence: CASSDLGQFQNAEAFF. The CDR3 nucleotides read TGCGCCAGCAGTGACTTAGGACAGTTTCAGAACGCTGAAGCTTTCTTT.

The V call is TRBV7-2, the J call TRBJ2-3; 8 nucleotides align to TRBD2. The CDR3 contains 18 residues. Looked up from germline, CDR1 is SGHTA and CDR2 is FQGNSA. Trimming at V came to 5 bases and at J to 4 bases, leaving 17 bases not matched to a gene. The chain's CDR3 is CASSTQTGSGSTSDTQYF. The CDR3 DNA follows: TGTGCCAGCAGCACACAAACCGGAAGCGGGAGTACGTCAGATACGCAGTATTTT.

The V and J genes are TRBV5-1 and TRBJ2-7; D is undetermined. The length of the CDR3 is 12 residues. The germline CDR1 and CDR2 sequences are SGHRS and YFSETQ. V shed 0 bases and J shed 10 bases, with 11 bases lying between them. The CDR3, as DNA: TGCGCCAGCAGCTTGGTTCACGGGTTTCAGTACTTC. Translated, it gives CASSLVHGFQYF.

The chain recombines TRBV7-8 with TRBJ2-3, with unresolved D. The CDR3 extends over 16 amino acids. V lost 3 bases and J lost 5, with 18 bases in between. CDR1 is SGHVS, CDR2 FQNEAQ, per germline. CDR3 nucleotide sequence: TGTGCCAGCAGCTTCGTCCACTTGCCTCCACAAGATACGCAGTATTTT. This encodes CASSFVHLPPQDTQYF.

This chain joins TRBV6-1 and TRBJ2-1; D gene ambiguous. The CDR3 has 12 amino acids. Between the trimmed V and J ends, which lost 6 bases and 9 bases, there was a span of 12 bases. Germline values: CDR1 MNHNS, CDR2 SASEGT. This chain's CDR3 is CASRDNLGEQFF. The CDR3 nucleotides read TGTGCCAGCAGAGATAATTTGGGTGAGCAGTTCTTC.

The V and J genes are TRBV4-3 and TRBJ2-3; 7 nucleotides align to TRBD2. CDR1 and CDR2 from the germline V gene are LGHNA and YSLEER. The CDR3 spans 15 residues. The V segment lost 6 bases and the J segment 0 bases; nucleotides outside the gene matches: 6. The CDR3 region is CASSPTAGSTDTQYF. CDR3 bases: TGCGCCAGCAGTCCAACAGCGGGAAGCACAGATACGCAGTATTTT.

The chain recombines TRBV5-8 with TRBJ2-7; no reliable D call. Trimming took 5 bases from V and 0 from J, leaving 12 bases between them. The CDR3 is 14 amino acids. Germline CDR1 SGHTS, CDR2 YDEGEE. The CDR3 DNA follows: TGTGCCAGCAGGGACCGCCTGAGCTCCTACGAGCAGTACTTC. It specifies CASRDRLSSYEQYF. Full variable domain (remainder filled in from reference TRBV5-8 and TRBJ2-7): EAGVTQSPTHLIKTRGQQATLRCSPISGHTSVYWYQQALGLGLQFLLWYDEGEERNRGNFPPRFSGRQFPNYSSELNVNALELEDSALYLCASRDRLSSYEQYFGPGTRLTVT.

The chain has TRBV30 and TRBJ1-2; D remains ambiguous. This CDR3 is built from 14 residues. V was pared by 2 bases and J by 8 bases, with 18 bases between. CDR1 is GTSNPN, CDR2 SVGIG, per germline (reference sequence). The CDR3 protein is CAWSRLYPPVGYTF. The DNA of the CDR3 is TGTGCCTGGAGTCGCCTTTACCCGCCGGTGGGCTACACCTTC.

The J gene is TRBJ2-2, the V gene TRBV30, with 7 bases fitting TRBD1. J gave up 6 bases and V 4 bases, and 11 bases lay outside the gene matches. The CDR3 is made up of 15 amino acids. The V gene's germline CDR1 is GTSNPN and CDR2 SVGIG (reference sequence). CDR3 nucleotide sequence: TGTGCCTGGAACCCTAGGGCAGGGGGTCCCGGGGAGCTGTTTTTT. This codes for CAWNPRAGGPGELFF.

The rearrangement links TRBV30 to TRBJ1-4, with 12 bases lining up with TRBD1. V dropped 3 bases and J dropped 3; count of bases not matched to a gene: 2. CDR3 length: 15 amino acids. Germline-derived CDR1 and CDR2 are GTSNPN and SVGIG (reference sequence). The CDR3 nucleotides read TGTGCCTGGAGGGGACAGGGGGCTGCTAATGAAAAACTGTTTTTT. As protein: CAWRGQGAANEKLFF.

The J gene is TRBJ2-4, the V gene TRBV4-1; perhaps TRBD1 as D (6 bases). The CDR3 runs 13 residues. Per germline, CDR1 MGHRA and CDR2 YSYEKL. Trimming left V 3 bases short and J 6 bases short, with 9 bases between. The CDR3 DNA reads TGCGCCAGCAGCCACCCGGACAGAAACATTCAGTACTTC. It codes for CASSHPDRNIQYF.

The CDR3 nucleotides are TGTGCCAGCAGCACCCCCAGCTCCACTAGCGCGAGTTACGAGCAGTACTTC. It is translated as CASSTPSSTSASYEQYF. This chain connects TRBV28 to TRBJ2-7; TRBD2 aligns across 7 bases. Germline V gene lookup returns CDR1 MDHEN and CDR2 SYDVKM. The trim removed 6 bases at V and 4 bases at J, leaving 18 bases unmatched. This CDR3 is built from 17 residues.

The chain is built from TRBV6-5 and TRBJ1-5; D perhaps matches TRBD1 (6 bases). CDR3 length: 13 residues. With 8 bases removed from V and 4 bases from J, the gap between germline ends came to 12 bases. Germline CDR1 and CDR2: MNHEY and SVGAGI. This CDR3 reads CASSRGHNQPQHF. The CDR3 bases are TGTGCCAGCTCCCGGGGGCATAATCAGCCCCAGCATTTT.

Regarding this clone: This sample also contains other DNA sequences that code for the same CDR3. The gene calls are TRBV6-1 and TRBJ2-7; no clear D gene. Germline V lookup: CDR1 MNHNS, CDR2 SASEGT. The CDR3 length is 11 residues. V was trimmed by 4 bases and J by 4 bases, leaving 5 bases between them. The CDR3 DNA follows: TGTGCCAGCAGTGGATCTTACGAGCAGTACTTC. It specifies CASSGSYEQYF.

The chain is built from TRBV19 and TRBJ2-2; the D gene is possibly TRBD1 (5 bases). Between the trimmed V and J ends, which lost 0 bases and 4 bases, there was a span of 12 bases. The CDR3 consists of 16 residues. Germline CDR1 LNHDA, CDR2 SQIVND (reference sequence). The CDR3 loop reads CASSIDSGKPTGELFF. CDR3 nucleotide sequence: TGTGCCAGTAGTATAGATTCAGGGAAGCCCACCGGGGAGCTGTTTTTT.

The chain links TRBV27 to TRBJ1-5; 9 bases are a match to TRBD1. Germline values: CDR1 MNHEY, CDR2 SMNVEV (reference sequence). J lost 5 bases, V lost 6 bases, and 11 bases had no gene match. The CDR3 spans 16 residues. This CDR3 is CASSPRQGGLHQPQHF. DNA of the CDR3: TGTGCCAGCAGCCCAAGACAGGGGGGTTTGCATCAGCCCCAGCATTTT.